This TCR beta chain was observed in a study of T cell responses to AZD1222 COVID-19 vaccine. General study points: Researchers took repertoire samples only after the peak T cell response had come. Baseline antibody screening turned up just a handful of seropositive AZD1222 recipients.

With regard to this clone: Its antigen is undetermined.

V was trimmed by 3 bases and J by 4 bases, leaving 15 bases between them. Per the germline V gene, CDR1 is SQVTM and CDR2 is ANQGSEA. The CDR3 totals 14 residues. The protocol was immunoSEQ multiplex PCR, while the TCRdb copy is restricted to in-frame clones and leaves out a portion. The sample lists around 95,000 clones, more than 75% occurring once. Sequences were derived from peripheral blood, sampled on day 0 of AZD1222 vaccination. The genes are TRBV29-1 and TRBJ1-2; the D is unclear. The TCR comes from an adult in good health. The CDR3, as DNA: TGCAGCGTTGACCTTATAGAATTCGCCTATGGCTACACCTTC. This gives the protein CSVDLIEFAYGYTF.